The present T cell receptor beta chain was sequenced within a study of cytomegalovirus exposure and HLA in healthy donors. The study's findings and limits: Common viral pathogens seemed, in a later analysis, to connect with several of the most significant clusters.

Per the germline V gene, CDR1 is MNHNS and CDR2 is SASEGT. The CDR3 loop spans 15 amino acids. Trimming stripped 5 bases from V and 0 bases from J, with 13 bases between. PCR involved 60 Vbeta and 13 Jbeta primers. Some clones are missing from TCRdb's copy, which holds only in-frame ones; the method was immunoSEQ multiplex PCR. This sample has 150,000 or so clones, with around 84% found just once. As for this clone: The antigen is not known.

The sequenced sample was PBMCs. The rearrangement uses TRBV6-1 and TRBJ1-2; D remains ambiguous. The source of this sequence is a woman in her late teens or twenties in good health and CMV-seronegative. CDR3 loop: CASSSRGPSNYGYTF. In DNA form, the CDR3 reads TGTGCCAGCAGTAGCCGCGGGCCGTCTAACTATGGCTACACCTTC.